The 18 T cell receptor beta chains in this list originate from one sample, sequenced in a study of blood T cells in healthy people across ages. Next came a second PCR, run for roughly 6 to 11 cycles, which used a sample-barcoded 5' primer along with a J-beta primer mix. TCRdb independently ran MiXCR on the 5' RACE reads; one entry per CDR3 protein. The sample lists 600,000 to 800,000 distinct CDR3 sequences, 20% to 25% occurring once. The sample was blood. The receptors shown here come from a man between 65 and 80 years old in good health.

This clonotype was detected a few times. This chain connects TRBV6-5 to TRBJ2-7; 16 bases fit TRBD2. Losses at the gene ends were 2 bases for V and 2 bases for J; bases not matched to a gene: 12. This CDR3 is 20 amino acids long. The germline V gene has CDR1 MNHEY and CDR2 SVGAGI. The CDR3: CASSYVSPGLAGGIPYEQYF. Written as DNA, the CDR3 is TGTGCCAGCAGTTACGTTTCACCGGGACTAGCGGGAGGGATTCCCTACGAGCAGTACTTC.

The DNA for the CDR3 is TGTGCCAGCAGCTTGTGGCGGGAGACCGGGGAGCTGTTTTTT. Residues: CASSLWRETGELFF. This chain connects TRBV5-4 to TRBJ2-2, with TRBD2 matching 7 bases. CDR3 length: 14 amino acids. Germline loops: CDR1 SGHNT, CDR2 YYREEE (reference sequence). V dropped 1 base and J dropped 5; count of bases not matched to a gene: 2. The whole variable domain, remainder taken from reference TRBV5-4 and TRBJ2-2, is ETGVTQSPTHLIKTRGQQVTLRCSSQSGHNTVSWYQQALGQGPQFIFQYYREEENGRGNFPPRFSGLQFPNYSSELNVNALELDDSALYLCASSLWRETGELFFGEGSRLTVL.

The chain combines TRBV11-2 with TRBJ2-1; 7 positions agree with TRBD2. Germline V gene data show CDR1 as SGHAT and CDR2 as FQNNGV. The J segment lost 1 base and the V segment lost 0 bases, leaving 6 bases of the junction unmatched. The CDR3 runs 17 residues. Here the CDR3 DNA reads TGTGCCAGCAGCTTAGACGGGCTAGCGGTTTCCTACAATGAGCAGTTCTTC. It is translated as CASSLDGLAVSYNEQFF.

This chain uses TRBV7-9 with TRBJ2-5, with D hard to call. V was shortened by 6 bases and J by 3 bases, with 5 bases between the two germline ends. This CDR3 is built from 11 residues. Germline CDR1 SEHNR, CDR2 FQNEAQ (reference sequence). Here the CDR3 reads CASRSEETQYF. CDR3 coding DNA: TGTGCCAGCAGATCTGAAGAGACCCAGTACTTC.

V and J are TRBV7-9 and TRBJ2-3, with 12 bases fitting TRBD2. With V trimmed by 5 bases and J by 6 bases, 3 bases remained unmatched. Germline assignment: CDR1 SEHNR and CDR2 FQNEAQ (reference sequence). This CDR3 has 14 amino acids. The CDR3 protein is CASSQTSGSDTQYF. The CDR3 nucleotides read TGTGCCAGCAGCCAGACTAGCGGGAGTGATACGCAGTATTTT.

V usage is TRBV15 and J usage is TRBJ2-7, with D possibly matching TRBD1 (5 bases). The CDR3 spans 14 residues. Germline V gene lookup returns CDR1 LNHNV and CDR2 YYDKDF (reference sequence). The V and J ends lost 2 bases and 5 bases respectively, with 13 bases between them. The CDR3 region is CATSRSGILDEQYF. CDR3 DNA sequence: TGTGCCACCAGCAGATCAGGGATTTTGGACGAGCAGTACTTC.

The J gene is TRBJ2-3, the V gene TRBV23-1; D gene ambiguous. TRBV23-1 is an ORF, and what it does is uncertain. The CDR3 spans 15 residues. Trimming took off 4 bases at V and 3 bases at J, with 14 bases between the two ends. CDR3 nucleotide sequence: TGCGCCAGCAGTCCGGTTCTTGGGGTTACAGATACGCAGTATTTT. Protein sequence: CASSPVLGVTDTQYF.

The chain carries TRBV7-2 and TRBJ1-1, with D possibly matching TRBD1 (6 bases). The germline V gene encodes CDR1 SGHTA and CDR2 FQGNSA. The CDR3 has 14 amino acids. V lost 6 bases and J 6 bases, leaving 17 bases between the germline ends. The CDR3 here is CASSYTQGIAEAFF. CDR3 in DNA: TGTGCCAGCAGTTATACACAGGGTATCGCTGAAGCTTTCTTT.

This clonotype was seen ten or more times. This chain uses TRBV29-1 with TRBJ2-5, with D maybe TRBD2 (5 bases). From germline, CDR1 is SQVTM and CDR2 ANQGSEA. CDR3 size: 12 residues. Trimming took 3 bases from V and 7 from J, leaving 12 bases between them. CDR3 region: CSVEEDPVTQYF. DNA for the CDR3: TGCAGCGTTGAGGAGGATCCGGTGACCCAGTACTTC.

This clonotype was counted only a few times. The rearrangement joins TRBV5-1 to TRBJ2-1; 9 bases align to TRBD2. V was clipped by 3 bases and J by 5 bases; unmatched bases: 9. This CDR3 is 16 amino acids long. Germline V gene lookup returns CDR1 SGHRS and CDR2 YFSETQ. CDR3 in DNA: TGCGCCAGCAGCTGGATAGCGGGAGATACGCACAATGAGCAGTTCTTC. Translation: CASSWIAGDTHNEQFF.

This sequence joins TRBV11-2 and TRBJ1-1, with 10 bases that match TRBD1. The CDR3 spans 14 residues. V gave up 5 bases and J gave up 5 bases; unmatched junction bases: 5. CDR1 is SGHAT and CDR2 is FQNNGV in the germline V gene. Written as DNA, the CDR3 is TGTGCCAGCAGCGTCGGGACAGGGGTAACTGAAGCTTTCTTT. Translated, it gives CASSVGTGVTEAFF.

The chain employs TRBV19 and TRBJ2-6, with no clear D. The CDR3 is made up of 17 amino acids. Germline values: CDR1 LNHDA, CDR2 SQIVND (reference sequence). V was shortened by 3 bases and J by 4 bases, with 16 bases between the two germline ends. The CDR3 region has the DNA TGTGCCAGTAGTATTTGGGCAGACCCGTCGGGGGCCAACGTCCTGACTTTC. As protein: CASSIWADPSGANVLTF.

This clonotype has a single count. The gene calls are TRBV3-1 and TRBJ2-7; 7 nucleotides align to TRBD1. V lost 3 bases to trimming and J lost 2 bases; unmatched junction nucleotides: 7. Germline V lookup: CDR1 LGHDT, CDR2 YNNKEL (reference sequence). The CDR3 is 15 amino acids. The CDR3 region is CASSQSTGTAYEQYF. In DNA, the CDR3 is TGTGCCAGCAGCCAGAGTACCGGGACAGCCTACGAGCAGTACTTC.

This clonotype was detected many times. Written as DNA, the CDR3 is TGCAGTGCTAGACCTTCTTTGGGCGGGGAGCTGTTTTTT. The encoded protein is CSARPSLGGELFF. The rearrangement uses TRBV20-1 and TRBJ2-2; no firm D call. Trimming left V 2 bases short and J 7 bases short, with 11 bases between. Germline assignment: CDR1 DFQATT and CDR2 SNEGSKA (reference sequence). The CDR3 sequence is 13 residues long.

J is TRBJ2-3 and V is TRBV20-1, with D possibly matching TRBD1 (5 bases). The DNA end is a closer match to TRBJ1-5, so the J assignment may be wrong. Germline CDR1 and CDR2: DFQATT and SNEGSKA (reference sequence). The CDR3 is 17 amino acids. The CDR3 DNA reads TGCAGTGCTTTCTCCCCCGGGACTAGCGGGAGTGCAGATACGCAGCATTTT. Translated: CSAFSPGTSGSADTQHF.

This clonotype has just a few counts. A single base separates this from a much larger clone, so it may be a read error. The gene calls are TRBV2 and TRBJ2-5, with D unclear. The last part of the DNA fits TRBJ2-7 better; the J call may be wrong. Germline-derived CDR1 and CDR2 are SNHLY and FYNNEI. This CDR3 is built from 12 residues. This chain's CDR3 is CATLGQPYEQYF. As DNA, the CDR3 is TGTGCCACACTCGGCCAGCCCTACGAGCAGTACTTC.

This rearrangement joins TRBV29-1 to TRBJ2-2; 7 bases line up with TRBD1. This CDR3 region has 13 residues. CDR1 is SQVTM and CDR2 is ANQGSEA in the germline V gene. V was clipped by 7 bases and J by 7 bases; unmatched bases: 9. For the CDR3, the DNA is TGCAGCGGTCGACAGGGCCGAGGCGGGGAGCTGTTTTTT. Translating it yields CSGRQGRGGELFF.

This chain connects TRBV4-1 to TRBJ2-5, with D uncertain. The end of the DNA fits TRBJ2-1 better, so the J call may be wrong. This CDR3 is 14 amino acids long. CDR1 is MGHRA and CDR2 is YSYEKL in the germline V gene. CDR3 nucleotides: TGCGCCAGCAGCCAAGATTTTGGGGACAATGAGCAGTTCTTC. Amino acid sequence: CASSQDFGDNEQFF.